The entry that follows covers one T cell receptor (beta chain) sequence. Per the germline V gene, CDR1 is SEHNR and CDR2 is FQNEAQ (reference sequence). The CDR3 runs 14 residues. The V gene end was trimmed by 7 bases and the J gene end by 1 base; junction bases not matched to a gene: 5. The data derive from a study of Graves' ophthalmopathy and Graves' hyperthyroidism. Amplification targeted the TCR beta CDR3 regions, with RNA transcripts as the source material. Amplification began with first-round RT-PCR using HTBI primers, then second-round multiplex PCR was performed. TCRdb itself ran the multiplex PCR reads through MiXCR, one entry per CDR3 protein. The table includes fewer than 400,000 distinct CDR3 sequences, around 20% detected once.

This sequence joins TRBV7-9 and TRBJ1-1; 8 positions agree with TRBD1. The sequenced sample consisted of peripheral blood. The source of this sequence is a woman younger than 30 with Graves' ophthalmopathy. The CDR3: CASKKTGANTEAFF. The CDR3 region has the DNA TGTGCCAGCAAGAAGACAGGGGCGAACACTGAAGCTTTCTTT. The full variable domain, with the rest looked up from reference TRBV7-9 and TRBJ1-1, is DTGVSQNPRHKITKRGQNVTFRCDPISEHNRLYWYRQTLGQGPEFLTYFQNEAQLEKSRLLSDRFSAERPKGSFSTLEIQRTEQGDSAMYLCASKKTGANTEAFFGQGTRLTVV.